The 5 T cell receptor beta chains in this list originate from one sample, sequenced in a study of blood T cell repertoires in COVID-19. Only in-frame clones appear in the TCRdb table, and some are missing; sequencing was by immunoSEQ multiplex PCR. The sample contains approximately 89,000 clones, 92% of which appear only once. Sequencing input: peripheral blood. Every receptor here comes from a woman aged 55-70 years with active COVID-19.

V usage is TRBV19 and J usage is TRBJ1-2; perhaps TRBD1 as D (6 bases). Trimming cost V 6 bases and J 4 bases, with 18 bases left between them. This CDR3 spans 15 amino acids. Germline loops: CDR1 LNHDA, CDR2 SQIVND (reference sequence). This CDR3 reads CASSRADRSGYGYTF. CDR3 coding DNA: TGTGCCAGTAGCAGAGCCGACAGGTCTGGCTATGGCTACACCTTC.

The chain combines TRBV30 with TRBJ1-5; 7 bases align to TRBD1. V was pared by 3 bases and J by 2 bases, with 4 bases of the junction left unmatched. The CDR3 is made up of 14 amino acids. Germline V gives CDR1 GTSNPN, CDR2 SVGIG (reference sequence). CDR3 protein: CAWREQGGNQPQHF. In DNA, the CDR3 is TGTGCCTGGAGAGAGCAGGGGGGCAATCAGCCCCAGCATTTT. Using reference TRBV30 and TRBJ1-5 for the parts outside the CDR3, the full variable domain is SQTIHQWPATLVQPVGSPLSLECTVEGTSNPNLYWYRQAAGRGLQLLFYSVGIGQISSEVPQNLSASRPQDRQFILSSKKLLLSDSGFYLCAWREQGGNQPQHFGDGTRLSIL.

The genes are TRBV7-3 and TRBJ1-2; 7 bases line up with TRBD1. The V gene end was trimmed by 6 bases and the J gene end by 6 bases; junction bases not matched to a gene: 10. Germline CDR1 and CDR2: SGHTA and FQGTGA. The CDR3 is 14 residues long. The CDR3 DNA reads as TGTGCCAGCAGTTACGACAGGGATGGGAATGGCTACACCTTC. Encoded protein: CASSYDRDGNGYTF.

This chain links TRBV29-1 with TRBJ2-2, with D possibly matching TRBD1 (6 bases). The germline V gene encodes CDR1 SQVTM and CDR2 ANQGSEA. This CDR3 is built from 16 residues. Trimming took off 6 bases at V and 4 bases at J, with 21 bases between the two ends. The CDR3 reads CSVGAGVGRGTGELFF. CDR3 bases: TGCAGCGTGGGGGCAGGTGTGGGCCGGGGCACCGGGGAGCTGTTTTTT.

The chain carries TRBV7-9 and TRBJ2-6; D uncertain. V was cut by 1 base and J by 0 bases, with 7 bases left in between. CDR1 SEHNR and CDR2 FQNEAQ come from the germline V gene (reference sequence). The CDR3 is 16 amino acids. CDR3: CASSLGGGSGANVLTF. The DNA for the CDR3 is TGTGCCAGCAGCTTAGGTGGCGGCTCTGGGGCCAACGTCCTGACTTTC. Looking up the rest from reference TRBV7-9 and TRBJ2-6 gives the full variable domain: DTGVSQNPRHKITKRGQNVTFRCDPISEHNRLYWYRQTLGQGPEFLTYFQNEAQLEKSRLLSDRFSAERPKGSFSTLEIQRTEQGDSAMYLCASSLGGGSGANVLTFGAGSRLTVL.